This T cell receptor (beta chain) is drawn from a study of response to subunit inactivated influenza vaccine. Study conclusions and caveats: Authors suggested each seasonal flu vaccination may recruit only limited numbers of new T cells.

This clonotype was seen a handful of times. Its antigen is undetermined. V was clipped by 0 bases and J by 6 bases, with 9 bases between them. The length of the CDR3 is 14 residues. Germline CDR1 reads MNHEY; CDR2 reads SVGAGI. Each CDR3 protein is one row after TCRdb ran MiXCR on the RT-PCR reads. The table shows roughly 780,000 distinct CDR3 sequences, with about a fifth occurring only once. This rearrangement joins TRBV6-5 to TRBJ1-5; maybe TRBD1 (5 bases). The source was PBMCs from blood, collected about 5 days after vaccination. This TCR was sampled from a man aged 45-65 years who received an inactivated influenza vaccine. CDR3 sequence: CASSYSAGRQPQHF. The DNA for the CDR3 is TGTGCCAGCAGTTACTCGGCGGGGCGTCAGCCCCAGCATTTT.